The 27 T cell receptor beta chains presented below share a single source sample, sequenced in a study of blood T cell repertoires in COVID-19. Sequenced by immunoSEQ multiplex PCR; TCRdb stores in-frame clones only, minus some. The sample records about 47,000 clones, around 84% being singletons. Sequenced: peripheral blood. The receptors come from a man in his forties or fifties with acute or convalescent COVID-19.

The V call is TRBV18, the J call TRBJ2-5; a weak D match, TRBD1 (6 bases). Germline V lookup: CDR1 KGHSH, CDR2 LQKENI. CDR3 length: 14 residues. V was cut by 6 bases and J by 5 bases, with 16 bases left in between. CDR3 in DNA: TGTGCCAGCTCGGCCAGGGGACGAATGGAGACCCAGTACTTC. This sequence encodes CASSARGRMETQYF.

This clone occurred once. The chain links TRBV5-4 to TRBJ1-5; 10 positions match TRBD1. CDR1 is SGHNT and CDR2 is YYREEE in the germline V gene (reference sequence). This CDR3 region has 19 residues. V dropped 0 bases and J dropped 1; count of bases not matched to a gene: 10. CDR3 in amino acids: CASSLGQGATNQSNQPQHF. Written as DNA, the CDR3 is TGTGCCAGCAGCTTGGGACAGGGGGCTACAAACCAAAGCAATCAGCCCCAGCATTTT.

This chain uses TRBV7-9 with TRBJ2-1, with 8 bases fitting TRBD1. CDR1 and CDR2 from the germline V gene are SEHNR and FQNEAQ (reference sequence). J gave up 5 bases and V 5 bases, and 14 bases lay outside the gene matches. The length of the CDR3 is 17 residues. DNA of the CDR3: TGTGCCAGCAGCCTAGGGGACAGGTTGGTGGCAAACAATGAGCAGTTCTTC. Translating it yields CASSLGDRLVANNEQFF.

This chain connects TRBV19 to TRBJ1-5; 7 bases map to TRBD1. The ends lost 3 bases at V and 7 bases at J; junction bases unmatched: 9. Per germline, CDR1 LNHDA and CDR2 SQIVND (reference sequence). This CDR3 has 15 residues. CDR3 nucleotides: TGTGCCAGTAGTATGAGGGGGCAGGTTGGCCAGCCCCAGCATTTT. Encoded protein: CASSMRGQVGQPQHF.

The V call is TRBV7-9, the J call TRBJ1-1; possibly TRBD1 for D (6 bases). The V gene's germline CDR1 is SEHNR and CDR2 FQNEAQ (reference sequence). There are 16 residues in the CDR3. The germline V and J ends were trimmed by 1 base and 3 bases, with 15 bases remaining between them. Here the CDR3 DNA reads TGTGCCAGCAGCTTAGTCCAGGGGAATATGGACACTGAAGCTTTCTTT. Translating gives CASSLVQGNMDTEAFF.

This chain links TRBV15 with TRBJ1-3; TRBD1 aligns across 7 bases. CDR3 length: 19 residues. Germline V gene data show CDR1 as LNHNV and CDR2 as YYDKDF (reference sequence). J was trimmed by 0 bases and V by 5 bases; bases with no gene match: 16. CDR3 loop: CATSVPGQLRSFSGNTIYF. CDR3 sequence (DNA): TGTGCCACCAGCGTGCCGGGACAGCTAAGATCTTTCTCTGGAAACACCATATATTTT.

V usage is TRBV5-1 and J usage is TRBJ1-1; D unclear. The length of the CDR3 is 12 residues. Between the trimmed V and J ends, which lost 0 bases and 6 bases, there was a span of 6 bases. Germline V gene sequence: CDR1 SGHRS, CDR2 YFSETQ. The CDR3 protein is CASSLVGSEAFF. CDR3 coding DNA: TGCGCCAGCAGCTTGGTCGGGTCTGAAGCTTTCTTT.

Concerning this clone: The junction shows a germline mismatch at one end, possibly a read error. This chain uses TRBV19 with TRBJ2-1; 9 bases line up with TRBD1. Germline V gives CDR1 LNHDA, CDR2 SQIVND (reference sequence). This CDR3 contains 12 residues. The CDR3 reads CAIGQGNNEQFF. As DNA, the CDR3 is TGTGCTATTGGACAGGGGAACAACGAGCAGTTCTTC. Based on the CDR3 plus reference TRBV19 and TRBJ2-1, the full variable domain is DGGITQSPKYLFRKEGQNVTLSCEQNLNHDAMYWYRQDPGQGLRLIYYSQIVNDFQKGDIAEGYSVSREKKESFPLTVTSAQKNPTAFYLCAIGQGNNEQFFGPGTRLTVL.

For this clone: In the same sample, other DNA sequences code for this CDR3. The CDR3 coding sequence is TGTGCCAGCAGCTTCGCAGGGGGCGGCGAGCAGTACTTC. The encoded protein is CASSFAGGGEQYF. V is TRBV7-8 and J is TRBJ2-7; 8 bases map to TRBD1. CDR3 length: 13 residues. V lost 3 bases and J lost 6; bases outside the gene matches: 4. Looked up from germline, CDR1 is SGHVS and CDR2 is FQNEAQ. Full variable domain (rest looked up from reference TRBV7-8 and TRBJ2-7): GAGVSQSPRYKVAKRGQDVALRCDPISGHVSLFWYQQALGQGPEFLTYFQNEAQLDKSGLPSDRFFAERPEGSVSTLKIQRTQQEDSAVYLCASSFAGGGEQYFGPGTRLTVT.

The chain uses TRBV6-5 and TRBJ1-5; the D gene is possibly TRBD1 (6 bases). V was pared by 6 bases and J by 2 bases, with 8 bases between. The germline V gene encodes CDR1 MNHEY and CDR2 SVGAGI. The CDR3 is made up of 13 amino acids. This chain's CDR3 is CASREGGNQPQHF. CDR3 nucleotides: TGTGCCAGCAGAGAGGGGGGCAATCAGCCCCAGCATTTT.

The V call is TRBV6-5, the J call TRBJ1-4, with D perhaps matching TRBD1 (5 bases). The V end lost 5 bases, the J end lost 1 base, and 8 bases lay between the germline ends. The germline gives CDR1 MNHEY, CDR2 SVGAGI. CDR3 size: 14 residues. Here the CDR3 DNA reads TGTGCCAGCAGTCTGACAGAAACTAATGAAAAACTGTTTTTT. It is translated as CASSLTETNEKLFF.

V gene TRBV19 combines with J gene TRBJ2-1; no clear D. The CDR3 spans 15 residues. The V end was cut by 5 bases, the J end by 6 bases, with 17 bases between. Germline CDR1 reads LNHDA; CDR2 reads SQIVND (reference sequence). CDR3 sequence (DNA): TGTGCCAGTAGTGTTTCGGCCCGTGCAGGCAATGAGCAGTTCTTC. This translates into CASSVSARAGNEQFF.

V gene TRBV14 combines with J gene TRBJ2-1; 11 bases are shared with TRBD2. Trimming took 3 bases from V and 5 from J; bases not matched to a gene: 3. The CDR3 contains 15 residues. Germline V lookup: CDR1 SGHDN, CDR2 FVKESK. CDR3 region: CASSQSGLADNEQFF. CDR3 DNA sequence: TGTGCCAGCAGCCAGTCGGGACTAGCGGACAATGAGCAGTTCTTC. Filled out from reference TRBV14 and TRBJ2-1, the complete variable domain reads EAGVTQFPSHSVIEKGQTVTLRCDPISGHDNLYWYRRVMGKEIKFLLHFVKESKQDESGMPNNRFLAERTGGTYSTLKVQPAELEDSGVYFCASSQSGLADNEQFFGPGTRLTVL.

This chain joins TRBV7-2 and TRBJ2-3; maybe TRBD1 (5 bases). Trimming left V 2 bases short and J 2 bases short, with 11 bases between. The CDR3 loop spans 15 amino acids. Per the germline V gene, CDR1 is SGHTA and CDR2 is FQGNSA. In DNA form, the CDR3 reads TGTGCCAGCAGCTTATCGCGGACAAACACAGATACGCAGTATTTT. It codes for CASSLSRTNTDTQYF. The whole variable domain, remainder taken from reference TRBV7-2 and TRBJ2-3, is GAGVSQSPSNKVTEKGKDVELRCDPISGHTALYWYRQSLGQGLEFLIYFQGNSAPDKSGLPSDRFSAERTGGSVSTLTIQRTQQEDSAVYLCASSLSRTNTDTQYFGPGTRLTVL.

The V and J genes are TRBV7-3 and TRBJ2-2; perhaps TRBD2 as D (5 bases). The CDR3 loop spans 16 amino acids. Trimming stripped 5 bases from V and 1 base from J, with 14 bases between. CDR1 is SGHTA, CDR2 FQGTGA, per germline. CDR3 coding DNA: TGTGCCAGCAGCAAAGGGTCCGGGGTGAACACCGGGGAGCTGTTTTTT. Amino acid sequence: CASSKGSGVNTGELFF.

This rearrangement joins TRBV2 to TRBJ1-2; 7 bases map to TRBD1. The CDR3 sequence is 14 residues long. CDR1 and CDR2 from the germline V gene are SNHLY and FYNNEI. Trimming at V came to 5 bases and at J to 0 bases, leaving 3 bases not matched to a gene. The CDR3 loop reads CASSKQGSNYGYTF. The CDR3 nucleotides read TGTGCCAGCAGTAAACAGGGGTCTAACTATGGCTACACCTTC.

The chain uses TRBV6-5 and TRBJ2-2; no clear D gene. V was clipped by 2 bases and J by 4 bases, with 5 bases between them. The CDR3 is 13 amino acids. Germline CDR1 MNHEY, CDR2 SVGAGI. CDR3: CASSYGPTGELFF. The CDR3 bases are TGTGCCAGCAGTTACGGCCCCACCGGGGAGCTGTTTTTT.

This clone has ten or more counts. The chain uses TRBV28 and TRBJ1-6; 9 bases line up with TRBD1. CDR3 length: 16 residues. The germline V gene has CDR1 MDHEN and CDR2 SYDVKM. Germline trimming cut 5 bases from V and 6 bases from J; bases unmatched to any gene: 8. CDR3 DNA sequence: TGTGCCAGCAGTGCTTACCGGGACAGGGCTAATTCACCCCTCCACTTT. The encoded protein is CASSAYRDRANSPLHF.

The chain couples TRBV3-1 (or the pseudogene TRBV3-2) to TRBJ1-2; TRBD1 aligns across 10 bases. Trimming removed 4 bases from V and 8 bases from J; junction bases left unmatched: 10. The CDR3 is made up of 15 amino acids. The V gene's germline CDR1 is LGHDT and CDR2 YNNKEL (reference sequence). The CDR3 DNA reads TGTGCCAGCAGCCCCCTTCTCGGGACAGGGGCCGGCTACACCTTC. It is translated as CASSPLLGTGAGYTF.

This sequence joins TRBV9 and TRBJ2-7, with D possibly being TRBD2 (5 bases). This CDR3 is 14 amino acids long. CDR1 is SGDLS, CDR2 YYNGEE, per germline. The V end was cut by 9 bases, the J end by 2 bases, with 18 bases between. The CDR3 DNA is TGTGCCAACCTCGGGGTGAAGGGAACCTACGAGCAGTACTTC. This codes for CANLGVKGTYEQYF.

The V gene is TRBV9, the J gene TRBJ2-7; 9 bases are a match to TRBD1. The CDR3 sequence is 15 residues long. Germline assignment: CDR1 SGDLS and CDR2 YYNGEE. V lost 4 bases and J lost 6; bases outside the gene matches: 11. The CDR3 nucleotides are TGTGCCAGCAGCATCACCGGGACAGGGTCCCGCGAGCAGTACTTC. Translation gives CASSITGTGSREQYF.

J is TRBJ1-1 and V is TRBV9, with a weak D call TRBD1 (6 bases). There are 15 residues in the CDR3. V lost 5 bases, J lost 4 bases, and 18 bases lay in between. The V gene's germline CDR1 is SGDLS and CDR2 YYNGEE. CDR3 nucleotides: TGTGCCAGCAGTACTATTTCGGGACAAGGCACTGAAGCTTTCTTT. This encodes CASSTISGQGTEAFF.

V is TRBV28 and J is TRBJ1-6; 11 positions agree with TRBD1. Trimming took 5 bases from V and 10 from J; bases not matched to a gene: 10. This CDR3 spans 16 amino acids. The germline CDR1 and CDR2 sequences are MDHEN and SYDVKM. CDR3 DNA: TGTGCCAGCAGTCCCCATGGACAGGGGGCAGAGTCACCCCTCCACTTT. Its translation is CASSPHGQGAESPLHF.

V and J are TRBV7-2 and TRBJ2-7; D might be TRBD2 (5 bases). Trimming took off 2 bases at V and 0 bases at J, with 8 bases between the two ends. Germline values: CDR1 SGHTA, CDR2 FQGNSA. The CDR3 is 14 amino acids. CDR3 coding DNA: TGTGCCAGCAGCTTAATTACTAGCTCCTACGAGCAGTACTTC. Protein sequence: CASSLITSSYEQYF. The whole variable domain, remainder taken from reference TRBV7-2 and TRBJ2-7, is GAGVSQSPSNKVTEKGKDVELRCDPISGHTALYWYRQSLGQGLEFLIYFQGNSAPDKSGLPSDRFSAERTGGSVSTLTIQRTQQEDSAVYLCASSLITSSYEQYFGPGTRLTVT.

DNA of the CDR3: TGTGCCACCCAGGAGGGAGGCTACGAGCAGTACTTC. It specifies CATQEGGYEQYF. The chain employs TRBV7-9 and TRBJ2-7, with D tentatively TRBD2 (6 bases). Trimming took off 10 bases at V and 3 bases at J, with 13 bases between the two ends. This CDR3 region has 12 residues. Germline CDR1 SEHNR, CDR2 FQNEAQ (reference sequence).

The chain links TRBV6-5 to TRBJ1-2; no reliable D call. The CDR3 is 13 residues long. Trimming pared 4 bases from V and 0 bases from J, leaving 6 bases between. Germline loops: CDR1 MNHEY, CDR2 SVGAGI. The CDR3: CASSLTANYGYTF. In DNA form, the CDR3 reads TGTGCCAGCAGTTTGACTGCTAACTATGGCTACACCTTC.

The V and J genes are TRBV6-2 or TRBV6-3 and TRBJ2-2, with D possibly matching TRBD1 (5 bases). CDR1 MNHEY and CDR2 SVGEGT come from the germline V gene. This CDR3 spans 14 amino acids. V was pared by 6 bases and J by 4 bases, with 12 bases between. CDR3 bases: TGTGCCAGCAGCACAGGACACCTCACCGGGGAGCTGTTTTTT. Translated, it gives CASSTGHLTGELFF.